By share of the sample, the clone carrying this T cell receptor beta chain is large (0.1 to 1%). No antigen is known for it. Amplification of TRBV12-4/TRBJ1-2 clonotypes used adaptor-ligated barcode primers. TCRdb analysed the multiplex PCR reads with MiXCR anew, one entry per CDR3 protein. The table has more than 550 distinct CDR3 sequences, roughly 4% seen once. Treg sorting used a CD4+CD25+CD127-/low gate. Study-wide results and caveats: Greatest tumor Treg TCR overlap was with tumor naive CD4+ cells. The TCR gene usage of tumor memory CD4+ T cells clustered together with blood and lymph node memory CD4+ cells and with lymph node naive CD4+ cells.

CDR3 length: 11 amino acids. V shed 6 bases and J shed 13 bases, with 15 bases lying between them. The chain carries TRBV12-3 or TRBV12-4 and TRBJ1-2; D is unclear. The sequence was obtained from a female donor with breast cancer. Sequenced: Tregs sorted from blood. CDR3: CASSSTLAGTF. The CDR3 nucleotides are TGTGCCAGCAGCTCAACGTTAGCGGGCACCTTC.